This TCR beta chain was obtained from a study of blood T cell repertoires in COVID-19 (dated by TCRdb to 2018 to 2020). About the study as a whole: Samples from collaborators originated in the United States, Italy and Spain and spanned both the acute and convalescent phases of COVID-19. The prospective study material was composed of cDNA or gDNA derived from T cells, B-cell-depleted T cells, or PBMCs. The samples were drawn from two sources: the first 160 participants of the ongoing ImmuneRACE study, and 950 to 1,500 subjects contributed by 6 global collaborators. HLA class I and class II types, where available, came from metadata supplied by the sample provider rather than from assay-based typing. Sample metadata almost always included a de-identified subject ID, COVID-19 status, age in years and sex. The repertoires were released in a freely available public database meant as a resource for research on the immune response to SARS-CoV-2. The dataset comprised deeply sampled blood TCRbeta repertoires from subjects exposed to, actively infected with, or recovered from COVID-19.

From a lookup of the germline V gene, CDR1 and CDR2 are LGHNA and YNFKEQ. From the cysteine up to the phenylalanine, the CDR3 has a length of 16 residues. The retained sequence is limited to the CDR3, 48 bases, with the frame set at the first base. V is pruned by 0 bases and J by 7 bases, leaving 9 bases of the junction without a gene match. The immunoSEQ Assay, a bias-controlled multiplex PCR, was used to amplify TCRbeta CDR3 regions from genomic DNA. The paper's processing steps were these. Nucleated cell counts per sample were estimated from amplification of reference gene primers within the assay. To quantify the absolute abundance of each unique TCRbeta CDR3 rearrangement, sequence reads were collapsed and filtered. For each sample, productive Simpson clonality was calculated as the square root of Simpson's diversity index over productive rearrangements. As stored in TCRdb, this immuneACCESS dataset retains in-frame rearrangements with V and J assigned. A fraction of the clones does not appear; measured against another copy, unresolved V genes explain less than half of the discrepancy, and the remainder lacks a known reason. Clonal size and the V and J genes are those of that table, whereas D and trimming came from the DNA. Within this sample are a few hundred thousand clones, with around 90% of them counted one time only. The top ten clones comprise around 2.9% of the sample.

On the study overall, not on this receptor specifically: How much clinical and demographic metadata was included differed by source and by participant, and the metadata was provided uncurated.

This clone was counted once. Its cognate antigen has yet to be identified. Base qualities are not recorded, but no much larger clone differs from it by a single base. Participants in the prospective study were enrolled through a virtual design, were aged roughly 18 to 100 years, and lived in roughly 26 United States geographic areas. Cohort assignment in the prospective study relied on participant-reported clinical history from a screening survey and a study questionnaire. For ImmuneRACE Cohort 3, a participant was defined as recovered based on two consecutive negative NP/OP PCR tests, clearance by a healthcare professional, or resolution of symptoms. Mobile phlebotomists in the prospective study collected whole blood, serum and a nasopharyngeal or oropharyngeal swab from every participant. Prospective study participants could optionally give additional blood draws and questionnaires over an approximately 2-month period. Blood samples from the prospective study were shipped frozen or at room temperature prior to DNA extraction.

The V and J segments used are TRBV4-2 and TRBJ2-1; 7 junctional bases match TRBD1. This clonotype was sampled from a woman between 50 and 59 years old who had recovered from COVID-19. Sequenced: PBMCs or T cells enriched from blood (not recorded which). The DNA sequence reads TGTGCCAGCAGCCAAGAAAGCCGGGACAGAAATAATGAGCAGTTCTTC. Its protein is CASSQESRDRNNEQFF.